This entry lists 13 T cell receptor beta chains sequenced from one sample in a study of T-cell reconstitution after alpha-beta-depleted transplantation in children. Unique molecular identifiers featured in how the TCRbeta library was prepared. In TCRdb, the PCR reads were re-called with MiXCR into one record per CDR3 protein. This table has 200,000 to 300,000 distinct CDR3 sequences, about 26% appearing once. This material consisted of PBMCs, taken before TCRalphabeta/CD19-depleted stem cell transplant. Receptors originate from a girl aged 2 to 10 with Fanconi anemia, due to receive a stem cell transplant.

This chain joins TRBV7-2 and TRBJ2-5, with D tentatively TRBD2 (5 bases). V was clipped by 4 bases and J by 5 bases, with 14 bases between them. The CDR3 runs 14 residues. CDR1 SGHTA and CDR2 FQGNSA come from the germline V gene. This CDR3 reads CASSSDYFRETQYF. DNA for the CDR3: TGTGCCAGCAGCTCAGACTATTTCCGGGAGACCCAGTACTTC.

The chain links TRBV7-8 to TRBJ1-6, with D possibly TRBD1 on 5 matching bases. Germline CDR1 SGHVS, CDR2 FQNEAQ. The V gene lost 5 bases and the J gene lost 7 bases, with 12 bases spanning the gap. The CDR3 is 14 residues long. The CDR3 DNA sequence: TGTGCCAGCAGCACCGGACACGGGAATTCACCCCTCCACTTT. The encoded protein is CASSTGHGNSPLHF.

The chain employs TRBV20-1 and TRBJ2-7; 10 positions match TRBD1. With 0 bases clipped from V and 12 bases from J, the junction kept 11 bases outside the gene matches. Germline V gives CDR1 DFQATT, CDR2 SNEGSKA (reference sequence). The CDR3 spans 14 residues. The CDR3 spells CSAREPGQGTRGYF. The CDR3 bases are TGCAGTGCTAGAGAACCGGGACAGGGGACCAGGGGGTACTTC.

This clonotype was observed many times. V gene TRBV6-5 combines with J gene TRBJ2-7; 12 bases map to TRBD2. V lost 4 bases and J lost 2; bases outside the gene matches: 6. The CDR3 extends over 16 amino acids. CDR1 and CDR2 from the germline V gene are MNHEY and SVGAGI. The CDR3 coding sequence is TGTGCCAGCAGTTTTACTAGCGGGGGGTACACCTACGAGCAGTACTTC. Translated: CASSFTSGGYTYEQYF.

Many counts were recorded for this clonotype. The chain uses TRBV12-3 or TRBV12-4 and TRBJ2-5; TRBD1 agrees at 8 bases. The CDR3 consists of 15 residues. The J segment lost 2 bases and the V segment lost 2 bases, leaving 4 bases of the junction unmatched. The CDR3 nucleotides read TGTGCCAGCAGTTTACCCGGGACAGGACAAGAGACCCAGTACTTC. It specifies CASSLPGTGQETQYF.

This clonotype was seen only a few times. This chain uses TRBV6-1 with TRBJ2-1; D possibly uses TRBD1 or TRBD2 (6 bases each). This CDR3 contains 14 residues. With 3 bases removed from V and 4 bases from J, the gap between germline ends came to 10 bases. Germline-derived CDR1 and CDR2 are MNHNS and SASEGT. CDR3 protein: CASSDTGRYNEQFF. In DNA form, the CDR3 reads TGTGCCAGCAGTGACACAGGGAGGTACAATGAGCAGTTCTTC.

This clonotype has ten or more counts. The V call is TRBV6-2 or TRBV6-3, the J call TRBJ2-1; 10 bases are shared with TRBD2. Unmatched junction bases numbered 14, after V lost 2 bases and J lost 7 bases. Per germline, CDR1 MNHEY and CDR2 SVGEGT. This CDR3 has 18 amino acids. In DNA form, the CDR3 reads TGTGCCAGCAGTTACAAACGACTAGCGGGTCCGTCGTGGAATGAGCAGTTCTTC. Protein: CASSYKRLAGPSWNEQFF.

The chain couples TRBV4-2 to TRBJ2-5; 14 bases are a match to TRBD2. Losses at the gene ends were 0 bases for V and 1 base for J; bases not matched to a gene: 7. The CDR3 runs to 19 residues. From germline, CDR1 is LGHNA and CDR2 YNFKEQ. As DNA, the CDR3 is TGTGCCAGCAGCCAAGATTGGGGGACTAGCGGGGGACTCCAAGAGACCCAGTACTTC. Translation gives CASSQDWGTSGGLQETQYF.

The V gene is TRBV20-1, the J gene TRBJ2-1; TRBD2 matches at 13 bases. The germline V gene encodes CDR1 DFQATT and CDR2 SNEGSKA (reference sequence). V lost 6 bases and J lost 7; bases outside the gene matches: 6. The CDR3 has 14 amino acids. The DNA for the CDR3 is TGCAGTGCCAAGACTAGCGGGAGGTGGAATGAGCAGTTCTTC. Its translation: CSAKTSGRWNEQFF.

In its sample, this clonotype was seen many times. This rearrangement joins TRBV25-1 to TRBJ2-7; TRBD2 matches at 10 bases. Germline CDR1 is MGHDK and CDR2 is SYGVNS. Unmatched junction bases numbered 4, after V lost 4 bases and J lost 4 bases. The CDR3 has 14 residues. This chain's CDR3 is CASSASGRYYEQYF. The CDR3 DNA is TGTGCCAGCAGTGCTAGCGGGAGATATTACGAGCAGTACTTC.

The chain links TRBV29-1 to TRBJ2-7, with 8 bases lining up with TRBD1. This CDR3 is built from 14 residues. Losses at the gene ends were 4 bases for V and 0 bases for J; bases not matched to a gene: 5. The germline V gene encodes CDR1 SQVTM and CDR2 ANQGSEA. The CDR3 is CSVGRTGTSYEQYF. CDR3 nucleotides: TGCAGCGTTGGTAGGACAGGGACCTCCTACGAGCAGTACTTC.

The chain has TRBV20-1 and TRBJ2-7; 7 bases match TRBD1. Germline V CDR1 and CDR2: DFQATT, SNEGSKA (reference sequence). Germline trimming cut 1 base from V and 3 bases from J; bases unmatched to any gene: 6. The CDR3 spans 14 residues. The CDR3 loop reads CSARVIGGYYEQYF. The DNA for the CDR3 is TGCAGTGCTAGAGTAATAGGGGGCTACTACGAGCAGTACTTC.

This clonotype was observed many times. V gene TRBV29-1 combines with J gene TRBJ2-1; D is perhaps TRBD2 (5 bases). From germline, CDR1 is SQVTM and CDR2 ANQGSEA. The ends were cut back, 4 bases at V and 8 bases at J, with 12 bases in the middle. The CDR3 runs 12 residues. This CDR3 reads CSVASGYHEQFF. DNA of the CDR3: TGCAGCGTTGCTTCGGGGTACCATGAGCAGTTCTTC.